Only a few counts were recorded for the clone carrying this TCR beta chain. J was trimmed by 0 bases and V by 2 bases; bases with no gene match: 15. Germline CDR1 SNHLY, CDR2 FYNNEI. The CDR3 is 21 amino acids. Nominally healthy donors provided the samples, though records likely missed some immune exposures. Researchers ran the PCR with 60 Vbeta and 13 Jbeta primers. Sequencing was performed with immunoSEQ multiplex PCR; in TCRdb, only in-frame clones are kept and a portion is missing. This table holds about 160,000 clones, roughly four fifths found once. The sample comes from a study of cytomegalovirus exposure and HLA in healthy donors. Study at large: Earlier work reported 90 million to 120 million unique TCR beta sequences from about 179 million T cells.

The chain couples TRBV2 to TRBJ2-1; TRBD2 agrees at 11 bases. The sequence was collected from a female donor in good health and CMV-seronegative. Sequenced input: PBMCs. Here the CDR3 DNA reads TGTGCCAGCAGTGAAAGGATGTGGGCTAGCGGGAGGTCGAGCTCCTACAATGAGCAGTTCTTC. Amino acids: CASSERMWASGRSSSYNEQFF.